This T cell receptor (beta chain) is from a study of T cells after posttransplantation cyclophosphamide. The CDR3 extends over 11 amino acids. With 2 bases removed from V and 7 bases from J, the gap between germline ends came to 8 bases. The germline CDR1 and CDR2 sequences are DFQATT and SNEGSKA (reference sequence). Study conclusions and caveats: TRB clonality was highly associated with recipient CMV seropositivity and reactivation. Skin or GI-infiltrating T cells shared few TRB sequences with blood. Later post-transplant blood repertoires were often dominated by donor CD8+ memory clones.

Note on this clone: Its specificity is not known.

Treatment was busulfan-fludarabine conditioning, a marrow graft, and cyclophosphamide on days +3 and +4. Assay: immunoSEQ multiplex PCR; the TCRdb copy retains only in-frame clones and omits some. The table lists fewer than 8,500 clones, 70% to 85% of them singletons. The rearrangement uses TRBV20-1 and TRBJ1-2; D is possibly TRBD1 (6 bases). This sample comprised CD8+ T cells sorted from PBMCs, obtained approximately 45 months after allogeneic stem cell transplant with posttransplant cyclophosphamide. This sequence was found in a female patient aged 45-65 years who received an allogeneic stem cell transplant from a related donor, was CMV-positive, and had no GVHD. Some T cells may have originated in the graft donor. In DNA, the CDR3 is TGCAGTGCTAGACAGGGGAGTGGCTACACCTTC. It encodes CSARQGSGYTF.